This T cell receptor beta chain was retrieved from a study of T-cell memory formation after mild COVID-19. Background on the study: Clustering of TCRs was largely donor specific.

TCRdb analysed the 5' RACE reads with MiXCR anew, one entry per CDR3 protein. The table records approximately 350,000 distinct CDR3 sequences, 13% to 15% of them present only once. Between the trimmed V and J ends, which lost 4 bases and 1 base, there was a span of 13 bases. CDR3 length: 14 residues. Per the germline V gene, CDR1 is SQVTM and CDR2 is ANQGSEA. Concerning this clonotype itself: Its target is not known.

Broader study findings: Still unconfirmed is whether the second-wave clones peaking on day 37 recognized SARS-CoV-2. Among CD4+ contracting clones, most were CM and EM, and CD8+ ones EMRA.

This clonotype originated in a man aged 18-30 years who had mild COVID-19 (a few samples of this study predate the infection). Cell type and time point are not known. The rearrangement joins TRBV29-1 to TRBJ1-1, with a possible D match to TRBD1 (6 bases). The specimen sequenced was PBMCs or a T cell subset sorted from them (not recorded which). The CDR3 DNA reads TGCAGCGTTGCAGGGCTAGGGGGGAACACTGAAGCTTTCTTT. It specifies CSVAGLGGNTEAFF.